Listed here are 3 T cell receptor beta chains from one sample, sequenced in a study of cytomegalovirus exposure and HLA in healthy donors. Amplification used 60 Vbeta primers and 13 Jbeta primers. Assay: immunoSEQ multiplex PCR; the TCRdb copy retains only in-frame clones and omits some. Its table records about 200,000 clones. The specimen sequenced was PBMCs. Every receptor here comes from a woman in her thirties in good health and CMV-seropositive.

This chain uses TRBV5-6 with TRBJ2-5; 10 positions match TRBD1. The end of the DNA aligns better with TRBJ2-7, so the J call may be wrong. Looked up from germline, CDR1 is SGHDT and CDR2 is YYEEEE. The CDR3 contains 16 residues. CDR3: CASSSSPGTGANEQYF. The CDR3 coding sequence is TGTGCCAGCAGCTCTTCACCCGGGACAGGGGCCAACGAGCAGTACTTC.

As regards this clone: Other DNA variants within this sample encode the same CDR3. DNA of the CDR3: TGTGCCAGCAGCGTAGGGGGGGGCAATGAAAAACTGTTTTTT. Its protein product is CASSVGGGNEKLFF. This chain connects TRBV9 to TRBJ1-4, with D possibly TRBD1 on 6 matching bases. The CDR3 runs 14 residues. Trimming stripped 0 bases from V and 5 bases from J, with 8 bases between. Germline V lookup: CDR1 SGDLS, CDR2 YYNGEE.

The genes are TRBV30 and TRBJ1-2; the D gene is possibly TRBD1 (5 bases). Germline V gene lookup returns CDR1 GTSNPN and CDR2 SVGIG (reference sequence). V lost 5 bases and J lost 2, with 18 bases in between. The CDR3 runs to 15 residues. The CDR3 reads CAWSDPGEGNYGYTF. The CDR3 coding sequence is TGTGCCTGGTCCGACCCCGGGGAGGGGAACTATGGCTACACCTTC.